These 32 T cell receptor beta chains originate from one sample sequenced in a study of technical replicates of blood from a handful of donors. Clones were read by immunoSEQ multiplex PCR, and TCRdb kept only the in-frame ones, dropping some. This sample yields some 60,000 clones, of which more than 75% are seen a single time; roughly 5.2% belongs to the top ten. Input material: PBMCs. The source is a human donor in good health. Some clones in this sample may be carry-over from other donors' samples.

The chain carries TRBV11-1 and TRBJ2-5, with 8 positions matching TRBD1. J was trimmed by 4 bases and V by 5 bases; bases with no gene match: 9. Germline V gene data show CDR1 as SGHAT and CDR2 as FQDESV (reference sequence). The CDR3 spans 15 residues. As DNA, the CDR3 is TGTGCCAGCAGCCCTAGGACAGGGCAGCGAGAGACCCAGTACTTC. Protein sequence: CASSPRTGQRETQYF.

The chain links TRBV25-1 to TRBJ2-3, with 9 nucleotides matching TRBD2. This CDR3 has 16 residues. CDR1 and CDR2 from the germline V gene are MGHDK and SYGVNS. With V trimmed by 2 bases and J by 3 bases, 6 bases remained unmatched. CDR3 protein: CASSEQAGGRTDTQYF. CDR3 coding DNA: TGTGCCAGCAGTGAACAAGCGGGGGGTCGAACAGATACGCAGTATTTT.

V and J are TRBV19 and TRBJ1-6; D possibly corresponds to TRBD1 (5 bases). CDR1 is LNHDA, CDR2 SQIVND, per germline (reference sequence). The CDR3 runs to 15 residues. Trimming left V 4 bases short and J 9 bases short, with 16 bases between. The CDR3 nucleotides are TGTGCCAGTAGTAGGGAAGGGGCGAGTGGTTCACCCCTCCACTTT. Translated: CASSREGASGSPLHF.

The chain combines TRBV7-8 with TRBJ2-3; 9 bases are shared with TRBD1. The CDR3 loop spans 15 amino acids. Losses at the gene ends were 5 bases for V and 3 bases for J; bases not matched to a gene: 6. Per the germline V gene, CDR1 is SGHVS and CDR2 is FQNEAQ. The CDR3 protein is CASSTPGTGTDTQYF. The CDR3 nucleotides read TGTGCCAGCAGCACACCCGGGACAGGGACAGATACGCAGTATTTT.

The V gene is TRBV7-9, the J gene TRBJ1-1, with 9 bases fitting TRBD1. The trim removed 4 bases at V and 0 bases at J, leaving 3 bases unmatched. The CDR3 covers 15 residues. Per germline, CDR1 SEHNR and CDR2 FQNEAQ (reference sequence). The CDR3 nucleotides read TGTGCCAGCAGCTCGGGACAGGGCATGAACACTGAAGCTTTCTTT. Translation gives CASSSGQGMNTEAFF.

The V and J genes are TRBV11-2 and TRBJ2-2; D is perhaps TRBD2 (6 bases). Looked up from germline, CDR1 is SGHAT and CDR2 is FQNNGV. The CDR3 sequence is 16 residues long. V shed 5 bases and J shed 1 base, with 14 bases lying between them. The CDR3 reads CASSNPGAGNTGELFF. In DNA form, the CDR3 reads TGTGCCAGCAGCAATCCCGGAGCGGGGAACACCGGGGAGCTGTTTTTT.

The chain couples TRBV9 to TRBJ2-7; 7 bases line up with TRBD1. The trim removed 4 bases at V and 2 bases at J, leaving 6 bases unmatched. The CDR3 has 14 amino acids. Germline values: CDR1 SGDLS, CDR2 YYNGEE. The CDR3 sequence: CASSTTGTAYEQYF. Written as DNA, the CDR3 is TGTGCCAGCAGCACGACCGGGACAGCCTACGAGCAGTACTTC.

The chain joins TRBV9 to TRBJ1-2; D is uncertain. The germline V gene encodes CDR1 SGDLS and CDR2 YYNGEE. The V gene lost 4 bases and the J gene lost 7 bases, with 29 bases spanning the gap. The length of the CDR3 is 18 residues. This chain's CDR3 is CASSPHRGGWSTSSGYTF. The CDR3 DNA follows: TGTGCCAGCAGCCCCCACCGGGGAGGGTGGAGTACGTCAAGTGGCTACACCTTC.

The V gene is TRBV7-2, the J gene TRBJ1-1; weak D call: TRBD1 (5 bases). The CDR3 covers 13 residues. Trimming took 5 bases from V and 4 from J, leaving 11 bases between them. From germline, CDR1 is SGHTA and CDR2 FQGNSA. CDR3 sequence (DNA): TGTGCCAGCAGCCGAGGAAGGGGCACTGAAGCTTTCTTT. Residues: CASSRGRGTEAFF.

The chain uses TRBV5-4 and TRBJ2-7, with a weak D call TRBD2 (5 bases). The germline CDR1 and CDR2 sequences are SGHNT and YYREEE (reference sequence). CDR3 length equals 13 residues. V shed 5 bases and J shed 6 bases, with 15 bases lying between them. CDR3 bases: TGTGCCAGCAGTCCATCCGCCCGGGGCGAGCAGTACTTC. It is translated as CASSPSARGEQYF.

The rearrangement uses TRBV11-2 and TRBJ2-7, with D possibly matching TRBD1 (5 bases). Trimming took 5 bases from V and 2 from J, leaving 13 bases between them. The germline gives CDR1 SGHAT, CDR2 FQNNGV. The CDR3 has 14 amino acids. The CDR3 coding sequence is TGTGCCAGCAGCACCAACAGGTTCCCCTACGAGCAGTACTTC. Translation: CASSTNRFPYEQYF.

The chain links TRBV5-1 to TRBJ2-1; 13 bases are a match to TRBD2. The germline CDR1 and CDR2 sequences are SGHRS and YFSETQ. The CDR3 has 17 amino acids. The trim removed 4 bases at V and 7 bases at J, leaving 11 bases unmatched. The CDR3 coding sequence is TGCGCCAGCAGCCAGGGACCTGGACTAGCGGGAGTAAATGAGCAGTTCTTC. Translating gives CASSQGPGLAGVNEQFF.

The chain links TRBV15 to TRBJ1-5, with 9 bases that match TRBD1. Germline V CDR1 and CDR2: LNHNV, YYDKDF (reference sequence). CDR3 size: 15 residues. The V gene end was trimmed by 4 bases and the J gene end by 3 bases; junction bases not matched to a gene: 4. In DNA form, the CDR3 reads TGTGCCACCAGCATGGGACAGGGCGACAATCAGCCCCAGCATTTT. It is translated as CATSMGQGDNQPQHF.

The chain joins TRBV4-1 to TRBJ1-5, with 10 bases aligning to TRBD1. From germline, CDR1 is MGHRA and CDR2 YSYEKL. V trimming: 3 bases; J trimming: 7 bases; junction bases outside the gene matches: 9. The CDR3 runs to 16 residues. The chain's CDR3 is CASSQRGQGMGQPQHF. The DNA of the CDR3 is TGCGCCAGCAGCCAGCGGGGACAGGGGATGGGACAGCCCCAGCATTTT.

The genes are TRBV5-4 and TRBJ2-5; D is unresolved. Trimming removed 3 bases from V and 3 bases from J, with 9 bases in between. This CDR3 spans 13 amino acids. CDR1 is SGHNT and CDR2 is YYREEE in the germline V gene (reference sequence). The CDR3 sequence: CASSSRLEETQYF. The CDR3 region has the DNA TGTGCCAGCAGCTCGAGACTTGAAGAGACCCAGTACTTC. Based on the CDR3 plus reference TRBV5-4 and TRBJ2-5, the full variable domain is ETGVTQSPTHLIKTRGQQVTLRCSSQSGHNTVSWYQQALGQGPQFIFQYYREEENGRGNFPPRFSGLQFPNYSSELNVNALELDDSALYLCASSSRLEETQYFGPGTRLLVL.

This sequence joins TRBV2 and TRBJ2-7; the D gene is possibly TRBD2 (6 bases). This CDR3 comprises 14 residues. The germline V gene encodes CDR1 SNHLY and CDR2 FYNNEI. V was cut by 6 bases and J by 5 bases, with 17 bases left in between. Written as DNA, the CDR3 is TGTGCCAGCAGCGACGGGACTCTGGGGGACGAGCAGTACTTC. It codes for CASSDGTLGDEQYF. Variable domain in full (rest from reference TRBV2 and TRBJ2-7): EPEVTQTPSHQVTQMGQEVILRCVPISNHLYFYWYRQILGQKVEFLVSFYNNEISEKSEIFDDQFSVERPDGSNFTLKIRSTKLEDSAMYFCASSDGTLGDEQYFGPGTRLTVT.

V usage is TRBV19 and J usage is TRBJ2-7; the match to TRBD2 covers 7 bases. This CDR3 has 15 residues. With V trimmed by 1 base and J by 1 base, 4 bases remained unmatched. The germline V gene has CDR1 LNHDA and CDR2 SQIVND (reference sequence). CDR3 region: CASSIGGGGSYEQYF. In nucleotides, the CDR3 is TGTGCCAGTAGTATAGGGGGCGGGGGATCCTACGAGCAGTACTTC.

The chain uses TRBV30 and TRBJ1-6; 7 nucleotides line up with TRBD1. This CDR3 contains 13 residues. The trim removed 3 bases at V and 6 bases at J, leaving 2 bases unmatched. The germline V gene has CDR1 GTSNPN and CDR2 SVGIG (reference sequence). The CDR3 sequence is CAWRAGGNSPLHF. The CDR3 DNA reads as TGTGCCTGGAGAGCAGGGGGTAATTCACCCCTCCACTTT.

CDR3 coding DNA: TGTGCCAGTAGTTTCGACAGGAACACTGAAGCTTTCTTT. It codes for CASSFDRNTEAFF. This sequence joins TRBV19 and TRBJ1-1, with D tentatively TRBD1 (5 bases). The length of the CDR3 is 13 residues. V lost 5 bases to trimming and J lost 1 base, with 8 bases between them. The germline V gene encodes CDR1 LNHDA and CDR2 SQIVND (reference sequence).

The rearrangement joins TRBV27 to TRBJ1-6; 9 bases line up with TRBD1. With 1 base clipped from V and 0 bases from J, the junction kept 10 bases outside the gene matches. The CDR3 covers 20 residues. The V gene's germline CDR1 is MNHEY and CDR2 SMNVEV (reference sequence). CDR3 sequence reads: CASSLWPPGQGASYNSPLHF. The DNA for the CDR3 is TGTGCCAGCAGTTTATGGCCCCCGGGACAGGGTGCCTCCTATAATTCACCCCTCCACTTT.

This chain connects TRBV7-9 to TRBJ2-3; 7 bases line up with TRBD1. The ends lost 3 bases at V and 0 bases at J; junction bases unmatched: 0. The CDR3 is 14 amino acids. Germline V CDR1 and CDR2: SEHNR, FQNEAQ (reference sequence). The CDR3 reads CASSLGQSTDTQYF. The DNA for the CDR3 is TGTGCCAGCAGCTTGGGACAGAGCACAGATACGCAGTATTTT. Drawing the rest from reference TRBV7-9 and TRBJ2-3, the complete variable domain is DTGVSQNPRHKITKRGQNVTFRCDPISEHNRLYWYRQTLGQGPEFLTYFQNEAQLEKSRLLSDRFSAERPKGSFSTLEIQRTEQGDSAMYLCASSLGQSTDTQYFGPGTRLTVL.

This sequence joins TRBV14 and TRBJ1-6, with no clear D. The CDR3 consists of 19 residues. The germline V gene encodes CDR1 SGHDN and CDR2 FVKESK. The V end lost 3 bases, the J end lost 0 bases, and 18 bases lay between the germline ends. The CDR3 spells CASSHLGAGISSYNSPLHF. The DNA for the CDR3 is TGTGCCAGCAGCCACCTCGGAGCGGGGATAAGCTCCTATAATTCACCCCTCCACTTT.

This CDR3 reads CASSLEGNNSPLHF. The CDR3 DNA reads as TGTGCCAGCAGTTTGGAGGGGAACAATTCACCCCTCCACTTT. V gene TRBV27 combines with J gene TRBJ1-6; D possibly corresponds to TRBD1 (5 bases). Germline V lookup: CDR1 MNHEY, CDR2 SMNVEV (reference sequence). Trimming shortened V by 3 bases and J by 7 bases, and 10 bases separated the two germline ends. The CDR3 spans 14 residues.

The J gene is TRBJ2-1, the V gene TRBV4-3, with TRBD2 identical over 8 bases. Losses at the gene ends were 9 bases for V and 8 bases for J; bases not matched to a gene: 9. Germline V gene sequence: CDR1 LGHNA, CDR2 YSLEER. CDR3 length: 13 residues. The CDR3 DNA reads TGCGCCAGTCAAGCGGGGGAGGGTTATGAGCAGTTCTTC. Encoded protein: CASQAGEGYEQFF.

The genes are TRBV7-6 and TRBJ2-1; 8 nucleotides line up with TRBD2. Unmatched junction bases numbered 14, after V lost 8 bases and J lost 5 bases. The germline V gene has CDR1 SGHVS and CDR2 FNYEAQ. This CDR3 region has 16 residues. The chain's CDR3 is CASSSRRAGRDNEQFF. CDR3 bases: TGTGCCAGCTCCTCGAGGCGGGCCGGGAGGGACAATGAGCAGTTCTTC.

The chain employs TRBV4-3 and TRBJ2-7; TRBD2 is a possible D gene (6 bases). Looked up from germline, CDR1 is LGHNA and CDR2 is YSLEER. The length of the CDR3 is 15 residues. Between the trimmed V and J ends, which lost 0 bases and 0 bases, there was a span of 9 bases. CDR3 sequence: CASSQDSGVSYEQYF. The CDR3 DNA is TGCGCCAGCAGCCAAGATAGCGGAGTCTCCTACGAGCAGTACTTC.

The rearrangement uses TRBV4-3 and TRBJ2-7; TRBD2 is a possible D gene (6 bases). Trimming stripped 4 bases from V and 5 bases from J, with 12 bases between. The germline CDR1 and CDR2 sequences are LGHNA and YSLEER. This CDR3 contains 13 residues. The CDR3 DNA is TGCGCCAGCAGCCGGGGGGTGGCCAACGAGCAGTACTTC. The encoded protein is CASSRGVANEQYF.

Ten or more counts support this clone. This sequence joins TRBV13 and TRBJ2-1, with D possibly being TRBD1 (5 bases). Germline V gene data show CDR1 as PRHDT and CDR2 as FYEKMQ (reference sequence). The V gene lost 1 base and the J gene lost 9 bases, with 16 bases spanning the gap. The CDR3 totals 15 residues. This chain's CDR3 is CASSLEGQGDGEQFF. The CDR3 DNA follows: TGTGCCAGCAGCTTAGAGGGCCAGGGTGACGGTGAGCAGTTCTTC. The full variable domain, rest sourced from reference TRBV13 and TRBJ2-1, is AAGVIQSPRHLIKEKRETATLKCYPIPRHDTVYWYQQGPGQDPQFLISFYEKMQSDKGSIPDRFSAQQFSDYHSELNMSSLELGDSALYFCASSLEGQGDGEQFFGPGTRLTVL.

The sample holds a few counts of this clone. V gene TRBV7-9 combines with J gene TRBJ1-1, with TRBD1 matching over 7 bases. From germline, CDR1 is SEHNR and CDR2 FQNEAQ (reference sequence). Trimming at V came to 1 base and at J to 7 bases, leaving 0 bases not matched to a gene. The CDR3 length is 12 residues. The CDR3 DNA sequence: TGTGCCAGCAGCTTAGGGGACAGTGAAGCTTTCTTT. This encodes CASSLGDSEAFF.

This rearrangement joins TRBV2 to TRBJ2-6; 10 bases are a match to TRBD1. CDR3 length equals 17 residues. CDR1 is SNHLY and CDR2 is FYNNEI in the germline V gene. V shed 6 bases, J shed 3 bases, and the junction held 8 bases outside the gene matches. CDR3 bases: TGTGCCAGCAGCGCCGAGACAGGGGGCCGTGGGGCCAACGTCCTGACTTTC. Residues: CASSAETGGRGANVLTF. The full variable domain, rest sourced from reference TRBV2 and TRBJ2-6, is EPEVTQTPSHQVTQMGQEVILRCVPISNHLYFYWYRQILGQKVEFLVSFYNNEISEKSEIFDDQFSVERPDGSNFTLKIRSTKLEDSAMYFCASSAETGGRGANVLTFGAGSRLTVL.

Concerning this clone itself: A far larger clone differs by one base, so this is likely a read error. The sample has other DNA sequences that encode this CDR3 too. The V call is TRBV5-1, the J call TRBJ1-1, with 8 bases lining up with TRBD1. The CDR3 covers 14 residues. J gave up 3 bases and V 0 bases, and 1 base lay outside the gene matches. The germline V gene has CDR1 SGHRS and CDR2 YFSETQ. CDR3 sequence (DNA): TGCGCCAGCAGCTTGGCAGGGGGCTACACTGAAGCTTTCTTT. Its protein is CASSLAGGYTEAFF. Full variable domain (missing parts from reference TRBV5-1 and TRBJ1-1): KAGVTQTPRYLIKTRGQQVTLSCSPISGHRSVSWYQQTPGQGLQFLFEYFSETQRNKGNFPGRFSGRQFSNSRSEMNVSTLELGDSALYLCASSLAGGYTEAFFGQGTRLTVV.

Written as DNA, the CDR3 is TGTGCCAGCAGCTTGGAAAAGGGGCATGGCTACACCTTC. Translated, it gives CASSLEKGHGYTF. This sequence joins TRBV5-4 and TRBJ1-2; weak D call: TRBD1 (5 bases). V was pared by 0 bases and J by 6 bases, with 9 bases between. The germline V gene has CDR1 SGHNT and CDR2 YYREEE (reference sequence). The CDR3 spans 13 residues.